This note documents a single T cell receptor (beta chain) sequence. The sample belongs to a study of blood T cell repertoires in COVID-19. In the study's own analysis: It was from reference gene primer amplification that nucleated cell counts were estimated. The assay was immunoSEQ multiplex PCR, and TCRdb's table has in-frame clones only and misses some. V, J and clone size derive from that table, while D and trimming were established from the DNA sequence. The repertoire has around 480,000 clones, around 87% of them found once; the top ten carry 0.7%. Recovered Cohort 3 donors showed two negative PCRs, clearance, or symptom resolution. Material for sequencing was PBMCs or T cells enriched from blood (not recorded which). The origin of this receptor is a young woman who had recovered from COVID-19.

In nucleotides, the CDR3 is TGTGCCAGCAGTTTAGCGGGACAGGGAGAGAGTAACGAGCAGTACTTC. Translated: CASSLAGQGESNEQYF. The J gene is TRBJ2-7, the V gene TRBV28; 9 bases map to TRBD1. V shed 2 bases, J shed 5 bases, and the junction held 10 bases outside the gene matches. The V gene's germline CDR1 is MDHEN and CDR2 SYDVKM. The CDR3 runs 16 residues. The variable domain in full, with the rest retrieved from reference TRBV28 and TRBJ2-7, is DVKVTQSSRYLVKRTGEKVFLECVQDMDHENMFWYRQDPGLGLRLIYFSYDVKMKEKGDIPEGYSVSREKKERFSLILESASTNQTSMYLCASSLAGQGESNEQYFGPGTRLTVT.